This passage covers 23 T cell receptor beta chains from one sample sequenced in a study of OX40 agonist ivuxolimab in advanced cancers. TCRdb keeps only in-frame clones here, not all; method: immunoSEQ multiplex PCR. Among about 40,000 clones listed, roughly 86% were seen once. The input for sequencing was CD4+ or CD8+ T cells sorted from blood, taken in a trial of the OX40 agonist ivuxolimab. The receptors shown here come from an adult with an advanced solid tumor such as melanoma, head and neck, liver or kidney cancer.

The rearrangement joins TRBV6-5 to TRBJ2-4, with D perhaps being TRBD1 or TRBD2 (5 bases each). Germline lookup yields CDR1 MNHEY and CDR2 SVGAGI. V gave up 8 bases and J gave up 3 bases, with 17 bases separating them. The CDR3 extends over 15 amino acids. DNA of the CDR3: TGTGCCAGCTCGAATCACCCAGGGAGCAAAAACATTCAGTACTTC. Its protein product is CASSNHPGSKNIQYF.

This chain connects TRBV5-6 to TRBJ2-1; 8 nucleotides line up with TRBD2. This CDR3 is built from 13 residues. Trimming at V came to 4 bases and at J to 14 bases, leaving 11 bases not matched to a gene. CDR1 and CDR2 from the germline V gene are SGHDT and YYEEEE. The CDR3 region is CASSSGTGGAEFF. In DNA form, the CDR3 reads TGTGCCAGCAGCAGCGGGACGGGAGGGGCCGAGTTCTTC.

The chain uses TRBV6-5 and TRBJ2-2; possible D gene TRBD2, 5 bases. Germline lookup yields CDR1 MNHEY and CDR2 SVGAGI. The CDR3 length is 14 residues. The V end was cut by 11 bases, the J end by 2 bases, with 15 bases between. The CDR3 here is CAAESGINTGELFF. Written as DNA, the CDR3 is TGTGCCGCGGAGTCCGGGATTAACACCGGGGAGCTGTTTTTT.

The chain uses TRBV4-3 and TRBJ2-2; TRBD2 matches 9 bases. This CDR3 spans 18 amino acids. V shed 4 bases, J shed 4 bases, and the junction held 13 bases outside the gene matches. Germline V gives CDR1 LGHNA, CDR2 YSLEER. The CDR3 sequence: CASSPLGSGGVSTGELFF. Written as DNA, the CDR3 is TGCGCCAGCAGCCCCCTGGGTAGCGGGGGTGTGAGCACCGGGGAGCTGTTTTTT.

This chain connects TRBV9 to TRBJ1-3; D is unclear. This CDR3 region has 17 residues. Trimming took 0 bases from V and 2 from J, leaving 15 bases between them. Germline loops: CDR1 SGDLS, CDR2 YYNGEE. The CDR3 region is CASSVAEDQDPGNTIYF. The CDR3 coding sequence is TGTGCCAGCAGCGTAGCAGAGGATCAGGATCCTGGAAACACCATATATTTT.

The V gene is TRBV6-6, the J gene TRBJ1-5; the D gene is possibly TRBD1 (6 bases). Deletions cut 1 base from V and 2 bases from J, with 12 bases between. The V gene's germline CDR1 is MNHNY and CDR2 SVGAGI (reference sequence). CDR3 length: 16 residues. Written as DNA, the CDR3 is TGTGCCAGCAGTTACTACGAGGCAGGGGGCAATCAGCCCCAGCATTTT. Amino acid sequence: CASSYYEAGGNQPQHF.

In this sample, this clone turned up a few times. In DNA form, the CDR3 reads TGTGCCAGCAGCCAAGTCTCCCCTAGCGTCTCCGGGCCAGATACGCAGTATTTT. This encodes CASSQVSPSVSGPDTQYF. The J gene is TRBJ2-3, the V gene TRBV4-2, with D perhaps TRBD2 (6 bases). The V end was cut by 1 base, the J end by 4 bases, with 21 bases between. The CDR3 contains 18 residues. Germline V gene sequence: CDR1 LGHNA, CDR2 YNFKEQ.

This rearrangement joins TRBV6-1 to TRBJ1-2, with D maybe TRBD1 (5 bases). Germline-derived CDR1 and CDR2 are MNHNS and SASEGT. V was trimmed by 4 bases and J by 14 bases, leaving 14 bases between them. This CDR3 comprises 11 residues. CDR3: CASSAGTRRTF. CDR3 DNA: TGTGCCAGCAGTGCCGGGACTCGTAGAACCTTC.

The chain uses TRBV5-8 and TRBJ1-4; 12 nucleotides line up with TRBD1. The junction had 11 bases not matched to a gene; V was cut back by 3 bases and J by 8 bases. The CDR3 spans 17 residues. Germline assignment: CDR1 SGHTS and CDR2 YDEGEE. DNA of the CDR3: TGTGCCAGCAGCTCGTCCCGGGACAGGGGGCCACGAGAAAAACTGTTTTTT. It yields the protein CASSSSRDRGPREKLFF.

This chain joins TRBV11-2 and TRBJ2-5; no firm D call. Germline-derived CDR1 and CDR2 are SGHAT and FQNNGV. The V end was cut by 0 bases, the J end by 10 bases, with 9 bases between. This CDR3 region has 12 residues. The CDR3 nucleotides read TGTGCCAGCAGCTTAGAGGTAGAGGTCCAGTACTTC. Residues: CASSLEVEVQYF.

This chain joins TRBV27 and TRBJ2-3; D not resolved. Germline CDR1 MNHEY, CDR2 SMNVEV (reference sequence). The length of the CDR3 is 14 residues. V lost 2 bases, J lost 0 bases, and 6 bases lay in between. The CDR3 loop reads CASSLRPSTDTQYF. CDR3 sequence (DNA): TGTGCCAGCAGTTTAAGACCTAGCACAGATACGCAGTATTTT.

Concerning this clone itself: The sample contains more than one DNA sequence encoding this CDR3. The genes are TRBV28 and TRBJ1-5; D gene ambiguous. CDR3 length equals 11 residues. Germline assignment: CDR1 MDHEN and CDR2 SYDVKM. V was clipped by 6 bases and J by 5 bases, with 5 bases between them. The CDR3 sequence: CASSLDQPQHF. In DNA, the CDR3 is TGTGCCAGCAGCCTTGATCAGCCCCAGCATTTT.

The chain links TRBV5-4 to TRBJ2-1; a weak D match, TRBD2 (5 bases). This CDR3 spans 13 amino acids. V was pared by 7 bases and J by 13 bases, with 21 bases between. CDR1 and CDR2 (germline): SGHNT, YYREEE (reference sequence). CDR3 sequence: CASRPEGALEQFF. CDR3 sequence (DNA): TGTGCCAGCCGCCCCGAGGGCGCCCTCGAACAGTTCTTC.

Note on this clone: It is likely a read error, because the conserved phenylalanine at the end of the CDR3 is missing. The V gene is TRBV9, the J gene TRBJ1-6; D not certain. The CDR3 loop spans 14 amino acids. V dropped 0 bases and J dropped 4 bases, with 5 bases sitting between them. The germline V gene has CDR1 SGDLS and CDR2 YYNGEE. The CDR3 DNA is TGTGCCAGCAGCGTAGCAGCTTATAATTCACCCCTCCACCTT. It encodes CASSVAAYNSPLHL.

The rearrangement uses TRBV4-1 and TRBJ2-6, with no clear D. The V and J ends lost 4 bases and 1 base respectively, with 8 bases between them. Germline CDR1 is MGHRA and CDR2 is YSYEKL. The CDR3 runs to 15 residues. In DNA, the CDR3 is TGCGCCAGCAGCCGAACCCCTTCTGGGGCCAACGTCCTGACTTTC. It encodes CASSRTPSGANVLTF.

The chain employs TRBV6-9 and TRBJ1-1, with D unresolved. Looked up from germline, CDR1 is MNHGY and CDR2 is SVAAGI. CDR3 length: 13 amino acids. V was shortened by 3 bases and J by 5 bases, with 10 bases between the two germline ends. The CDR3 loop is CASSYDRGTEAFF. CDR3 in DNA: TGTGCCAGCAGTTACGACCGAGGAACTGAAGCTTTCTTT.

The chain has TRBV19 and TRBJ2-4; D is tentatively TRBD1 or TRBD2 (5 bases each). CDR1 is LNHDA, CDR2 SQIVND, per germline (reference sequence). V lost 7 bases and J 3 bases, leaving 13 bases between the germline ends. There are 14 residues in the CDR3. As DNA, the CDR3 is TGTGCCAGTAAACGGTCTGGGGGCAAAAACATTCAGTACTTC. Amino acids: CASKRSGGKNIQYF.

The rearrangement links TRBV5-6 to TRBJ2-5, with D maybe TRBD2 (6 bases). CDR1 is SGHDT, CDR2 YYEEEE, per germline. V was clipped by 3 bases and J by 2 bases, with 14 bases between them. The CDR3 has 15 residues. CDR3 in amino acids: CASSSAGTGQETQYF. CDR3 in DNA: TGTGCCAGCAGCTCCGCCGGGACTGGACAAGAGACCCAGTACTTC. The full variable domain, completed using reference TRBV5-6 and TRBJ2-5, is DAGVTQSPTHLIKTRGQQVTLRCSPKSGHDTVSWYQQALGQGPQFIFQYYEEEERQRGNFPDRFSGHQFPNYSSELNVNALLLGDSALYLCASSSAGTGQETQYFGPGTRLLVL.

The chain employs TRBV6-5 and TRBJ2-1; the match to TRBD2 covers 13 bases. The CDR3 loop spans 15 amino acids. The germline CDR1 and CDR2 sequences are MNHEY and SVGAGI. V shed 5 bases and J 7 bases; nucleotides not matched to a gene: 5. CDR3 sequence (DNA): TGTGCCAGCAGTGCCCTGACTAGCGGGGGGAATGAGCAGTTCTTC. Residues: CASSALTSGGNEQFF.

V is TRBV27 and J is TRBJ2-6, with a weak D call TRBD1 (6 bases). The CDR3 contains 18 residues. CDR1 and CDR2 (germline): MNHEY, SMNVEV (reference sequence). Trimming took 1 base from V and 4 from J, leaving 17 bases between them. The CDR3 region is CASSLWAGATGGANVLTF. The CDR3 coding sequence is TGTGCCAGCAGTTTATGGGCAGGGGCGACGGGCGGGGCCAACGTCCTGACTTTC.

The chain is built from TRBV4-3 and TRBJ1-1; D possibly corresponds to TRBD1 (5 bases). The germline V gene encodes CDR1 LGHNA and CDR2 YSLEER. CDR3 size: 14 residues. Trimming left V 2 bases short and J 4 bases short, with 11 bases between. CDR3 protein: CASSQRRGSTEAFF. The CDR3 nucleotides are TGCGCCAGCAGCCAACGGAGGGGATCCACTGAAGCTTTCTTT.

CDR3 DNA: TGTGCCAGCAGCTTGGAACAGACTAATGAAAAACTGTTTTTT. Its protein product is CASSLEQTNEKLFF. The chain is built from TRBV5-6 and TRBJ1-4; unclear D gene. V was cut by 0 bases and J by 2 bases, with 5 bases left in between. The CDR3 length is 14 residues. The V gene's germline CDR1 is SGHDT and CDR2 YYEEEE. The complete variable domain, with remaining parts taken from reference TRBV5-6 and TRBJ1-4, reads DAGVTQSPTHLIKTRGQQVTLRCSPKSGHDTVSWYQQALGQGPQFIFQYYEEEERQRGNFPDRFSGHQFPNYSSELNVNALLLGDSALYLCASSLEQTNEKLFFGSGTQLSVL.

Of note for this clone: This CDR3 is also generated by other DNA sequences in the sample. The V call is TRBV14, the J call TRBJ1-1; D may be TRBD1 (6 bases). Per the germline V gene, CDR1 is SGHDN and CDR2 is FVKESK. With 1 base removed from V and 0 bases from J, the gap between germline ends came to 9 bases. There are 15 residues in the CDR3. CDR3 sequence (DNA): TGTGCCAGCAGCCAAGCAGGGGCGTTGAACACTGAAGCTTTCTTT. Encoded protein: CASSQAGALNTEAFF.